One sample yielded the 16 T cell receptor beta chains listed below, sequenced in a study of blood T cell repertoires in COVID-19. Method: immunoSEQ multiplex PCR; TCRdb's copy keeps in-frame clones and lacks some. Of some 50,000 clones detected, approximately 93% appear once; the ten largest clones hold around 1%. The source material was peripheral blood. Receptor source: a man aged 55 to 70 with COVID-19, enrolled during active disease.

This chain links TRBV19 with TRBJ2-1, with D unclear. V dropped 5 bases and J dropped 0 bases, with 20 bases sitting between them. This CDR3 is 18 amino acids long. Germline lookup yields CDR1 LNHDA and CDR2 SQIVND (reference sequence). The CDR3 nucleotides are TGTGCCAGTAGTTCCCGTACCCCGTCCGTGAGCTCCTACAATGAGCAGTTCTTC. Its translation: CASSSRTPSVSSYNEQFF.

The genes are TRBV20-1 and TRBJ1-4; D is unresolved. Trimming took off 3 bases at V and 0 bases at J, with 11 bases between the two ends. Germline loops: CDR1 DFQATT, CDR2 SNEGSKA (reference sequence). The CDR3 length is 15 residues. This CDR3 is CSASVSGTTNEKLFF. The CDR3 nucleotides are TGCAGTGCTAGTGTTAGTGGTACAACTAATGAAAAACTGTTTTTT.

V usage is TRBV5-4 and J usage is TRBJ1-1; maybe TRBD1 (6 bases). The germline V gene has CDR1 SGHNT and CDR2 YYREEE (reference sequence). The V and J ends lost 5 bases and 1 base respectively, with 6 bases between them. This CDR3 has 12 residues. The CDR3 coding sequence is TGTGCCAGCAGGGGACAGAACACTGAAGCTTTCTTT. This gives the protein CASRGQNTEAFF. Full variable domain (remainder filled in from reference TRBV5-4 and TRBJ1-1): ETGVTQSPTHLIKTRGQQVTLRCSSQSGHNTVSWYQQALGQGPQFIFQYYREEENGRGNFPPRFSGLQFPNYSSELNVNALELDDSALYLCASRGQNTEAFFGQGTRLTVV.

This clone was picked up one time. The rearrangement uses TRBV10-3 and TRBJ1-5, with D possibly matching TRBD1 (5 bases). CDR1 and CDR2 from the germline V gene are ENHRY and SYGVKD. The length of the CDR3 is 14 residues. Trimming stripped 0 bases from V and 7 bases from J, with 10 bases between. The CDR3 protein is CAISESTERQPQHF. For the CDR3, the DNA is TGTGCCATCAGTGAGTCGACAGAAAGACAGCCCCAGCATTTT.

The V gene is TRBV3-1 (or the pseudogene TRBV3-2), the J gene TRBJ2-7, with 8 bases aligning to TRBD2. The ends lost 4 bases at V and 5 bases at J; junction bases unmatched: 13. Germline values: CDR1 LGHDT, CDR2 YNNKEL (reference sequence). This CDR3 spans 16 amino acids. The CDR3 here is CASSPRRAGGTHEQYF. The CDR3 nucleotides are TGTGCCAGCAGCCCCCGCCGGGCGGGGGGTACCCACGAGCAGTACTTC.

The gene calls are TRBV19 and TRBJ1-1, with TRBD1 matching over 8 bases. Germline CDR1 LNHDA, CDR2 SQIVND (reference sequence). This CDR3 comprises 17 residues. V shed 9 bases and J 4 bases; nucleotides not matched to a gene: 19. CDR3 sequence reads: CASRKGQGVFPSTEAFF. Written as DNA, the CDR3 is TGTGCCAGCCGAAAAGGACAGGGTGTTTTCCCTAGCACTGAAGCTTTCTTT.

This chain joins TRBV5-8 and TRBJ2-5; 12 bases are a match to TRBD2. CDR1 SGHTS and CDR2 YDEGEE come from the germline V gene. The CDR3 sequence is 15 residues long. Trimming took 4 bases from V and 5 from J; bases not matched to a gene: 6. As DNA, the CDR3 is TGTGCCAGCAGCGTGACTAGCGGGAGATGGGAGACCCAGTACTTC. It codes for CASSVTSGRWETQYF.

This clone was found once. This chain connects TRBV7-9 to TRBJ2-3; D ambiguous. CDR1 is SEHNR, CDR2 FQNEAQ, per germline (reference sequence). The CDR3 is 14 amino acids. V was cut by 5 bases and J by 2 bases, with 11 bases left in between. The CDR3 here is CASSHRGVTDTQYF. The CDR3 DNA follows: TGTGCCAGCAGCCATCGAGGAGTCACAGATACGCAGTATTTT. The full variable domain, its missing parts supplied by reference TRBV7-9 and TRBJ2-3, is DTGVSQNPRHKITKRGQNVTFRCDPISEHNRLYWYRQTLGQGPEFLTYFQNEAQLEKSRLLSDRFSAERPKGSFSTLEIQRTEQGDSAMYLCASSHRGVTDTQYFGPGTRLTVL.

This sequence joins TRBV2 and TRBJ2-7; TRBD2 might be the D (5 bases). The CDR3 extends over 15 amino acids. V dropped 7 bases and J dropped 2 bases, with 18 bases sitting between them. CDR1 is SNHLY, CDR2 FYNNEI, per germline. This chain's CDR3 is CASKEVGLGPYEQYF. The CDR3 nucleotides are TGTGCCAGCAAGGAGGTAGGGCTAGGGCCCTACGAGCAGTACTTC.

The V gene is TRBV25-1, the J gene TRBJ1-2, with D uncertain. Germline V CDR1 and CDR2: MGHDK, SYGVNS. The CDR3 length is 15 residues. V lost 7 bases and J 7 bases, leaving 22 bases between the germline ends. The CDR3 nucleotides read TGTGCCAGCACCAGGCCAGCCGGTCTTTCTTGTGGCTACACCTTC. Its translation: CASTRPAGLSCGYTF.

The gene calls are TRBV6-5 and TRBJ2-7; D is undetermined. CDR1 is MNHEY, CDR2 SVGAGI, per germline. The CDR3 is 15 residues long. V was trimmed by 7 bases and J by 2 bases, leaving 18 bases between them. As DNA, the CDR3 is TGTGCCAGCACTGTCGAAGAAGCGTCAGCCTACGAGCAGTACTTC. Amino acids: CASTVEEASAYEQYF.

The genes are TRBV4-1 and TRBJ1-4, with 8 bases aligning to TRBD1. V shed 7 bases, J shed 0 bases, and the junction held 7 bases outside the gene matches. The V gene's germline CDR1 is MGHRA and CDR2 YSYEKL. CDR3 length: 16 amino acids. CDR3 sequence reads: CASTGTGNPTNEKLFF. The DNA for the CDR3 is TGCGCCAGCACCGGGACAGGCAACCCAACTAATGAAAAACTGTTTTTT.

Written as DNA, the CDR3 is TGTGCCAGCAGCCGACAGGGGGCAACTCAGCCCCAGCATTTT. It yields the protein CASSRQGATQPQHF. This sequence joins TRBV7-9 and TRBJ1-5, with TRBD1 identical over 10 bases. CDR1 and CDR2 from the germline V gene are SEHNR and FQNEAQ (reference sequence). Unmatched junction bases numbered 4, after V lost 5 bases and J lost 6 bases. The CDR3 is 14 amino acids.

J is TRBJ1-4 and V is TRBV6-5; TRBD1 matches at 11 bases. The junction had 6 bases not matched to a gene; V was cut back by 7 bases and J by 8 bases. This CDR3 has 14 residues. Germline assignment: CDR1 MNHEY and CDR2 SVGAGI. The CDR3, as DNA: TGTGCCAGCACAGTCGGGACAGGGGGAGAAAAACTGTTTTTT. Amino acids: CASTVGTGGEKLFF.

This clone was found a few times. This chain uses TRBV5-4 with TRBJ2-3; TRBD2 matches at 7 bases. Per the germline V gene, CDR1 is SGHNT and CDR2 is YYREEE (reference sequence). J lost 0 bases, V lost 0 bases, and 4 bases had no gene match. The CDR3 spans 16 residues. The CDR3 region is CASSLAGTTSTDTQYF. CDR3 bases: TGTGCCAGCAGCTTGGCTGGGACTACTAGCACAGATACGCAGTATTTT.

This chain links TRBV7-9 with TRBJ2-1, with D maybe TRBD2 (6 bases). CDR3 length: 15 amino acids. V was pared by 4 bases and J by 4 bases, with 14 bases between. Germline V lookup: CDR1 SEHNR, CDR2 FQNEAQ (reference sequence). In DNA, the CDR3 is TGTGCCAGCAGCTCCTTAGCGGTGTCATACAATGAGCAGTTCTTC. Translation gives CASSSLAVSYNEQFF.